This T cell receptor (beta chain) emerged from a study of T cells expressing NK-cell markers. Germline CDR1 SEHNR, CDR2 FQNEAQ (reference sequence). The CDR3 has 16 amino acids. UMIs accompanied the 5'RACE template switching by which TCR beta cDNA was made. TCRdb reprocessed the 5' RACE reads; each CDR3 protein has one entry and no DNA is given. This specimen shows roughly 390,000 distinct CDR3 sequences; the ten leading clones hold roughly 5.5%. This chain links TRBV7-9 with TRBJ2-5; with no DNA, the TCRdb D assignment of TRBD2 cannot be verified. The sample comprised blood T cells: a sorted CD56 or NKG2C T cell subset, CD4+ or CD8+ T cells, or bulk PBMC T cells (not recorded which). The source of this sequence is a man between 18 and 69 years old in good health. CDR3 region: CASSSLTGGPRETQYF.